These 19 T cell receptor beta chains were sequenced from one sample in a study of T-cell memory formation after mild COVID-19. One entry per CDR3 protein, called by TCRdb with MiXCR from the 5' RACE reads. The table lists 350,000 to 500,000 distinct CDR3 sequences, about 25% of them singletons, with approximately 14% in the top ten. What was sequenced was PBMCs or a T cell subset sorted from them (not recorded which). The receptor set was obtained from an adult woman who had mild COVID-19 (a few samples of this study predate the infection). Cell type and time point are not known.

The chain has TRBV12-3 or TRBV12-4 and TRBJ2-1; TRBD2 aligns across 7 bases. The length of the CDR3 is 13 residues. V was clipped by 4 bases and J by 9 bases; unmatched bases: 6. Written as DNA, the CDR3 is TGTGCCAGCAGTTCCGGACTAGTCGGTGAGCAGTTCTTC. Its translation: CASSSGLVGEQFF.

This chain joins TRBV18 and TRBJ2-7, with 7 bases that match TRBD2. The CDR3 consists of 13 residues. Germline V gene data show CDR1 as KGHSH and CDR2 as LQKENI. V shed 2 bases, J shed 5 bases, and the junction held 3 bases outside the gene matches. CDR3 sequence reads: CASSPAGDNEQYF. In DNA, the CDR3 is TGTGCCAGCTCACCAGCGGGAGATAACGAGCAGTACTTC.

The CDR3 DNA follows: TGTGCCAGCAGCGTACCTGGTCGTGACAACACTGAAGCTTTCTTT. Translated, it gives CASSVPGRDNTEAFF. The gene calls are TRBV7-9 and TRBJ1-1; no firm D call. Between the trimmed V and J ends, which lost 5 bases and 2 bases, there was a span of 15 bases. This CDR3 has 15 amino acids. Germline loops: CDR1 SEHNR, CDR2 FQNEAQ (reference sequence).

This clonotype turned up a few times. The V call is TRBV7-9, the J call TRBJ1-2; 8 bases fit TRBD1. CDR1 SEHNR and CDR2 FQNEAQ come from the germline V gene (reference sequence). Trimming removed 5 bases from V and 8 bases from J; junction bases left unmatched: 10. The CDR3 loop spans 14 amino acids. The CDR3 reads CASSDWDRRGGYTF. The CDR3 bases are TGTGCCAGCAGCGATTGGGACAGGAGAGGGGGCTACACCTTC. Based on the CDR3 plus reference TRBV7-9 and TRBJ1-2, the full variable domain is DTGVSQNPRHKITKRGQNVTFRCDPISEHNRLYWYRQTLGQGPEFLTYFQNEAQLEKSRLLSDRFSAERPKGSFSTLEIQRTEQGDSAMYLCASSDWDRRGGYTFGSGTRLTVV.

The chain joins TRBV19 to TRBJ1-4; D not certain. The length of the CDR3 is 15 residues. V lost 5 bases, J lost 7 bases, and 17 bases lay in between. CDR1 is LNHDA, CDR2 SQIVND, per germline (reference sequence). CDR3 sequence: CASSLRTRSGEKLFF. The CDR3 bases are TGTGCCAGTAGTTTAAGGACTCGATCGGGTGAAAAACTGTTTTTT.

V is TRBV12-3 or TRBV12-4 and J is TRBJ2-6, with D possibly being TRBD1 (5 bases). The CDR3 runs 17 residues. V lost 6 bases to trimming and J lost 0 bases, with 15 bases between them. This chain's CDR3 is CASSLSWGSSGANVLTF. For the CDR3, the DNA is TGTGCCAGCAGCCTCTCTTGGGGCTCCTCTGGGGCCAACGTCCTGACTTTC.

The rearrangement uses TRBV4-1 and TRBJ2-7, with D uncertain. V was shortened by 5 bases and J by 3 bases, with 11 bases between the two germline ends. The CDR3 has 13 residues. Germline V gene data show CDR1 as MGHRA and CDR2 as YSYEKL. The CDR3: CASSDSTGYEQYF. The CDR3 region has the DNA TGCGCCAGCAGCGATTCGACCGGCTACGAGCAGTACTTC.

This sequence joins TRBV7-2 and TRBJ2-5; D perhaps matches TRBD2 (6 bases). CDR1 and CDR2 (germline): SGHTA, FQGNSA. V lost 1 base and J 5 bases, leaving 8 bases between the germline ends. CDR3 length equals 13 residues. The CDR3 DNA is TGTGCCAGCAGCTTAGGGGACTCGGAGACCCAGTACTTC. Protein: CASSLGDSETQYF. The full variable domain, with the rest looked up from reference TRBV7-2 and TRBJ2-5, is GAGVSQSPSNKVTEKGKDVELRCDPISGHTALYWYRQSLGQGLEFLIYFQGNSAPDKSGLPSDRFSAERTGGSVSTLTIQRTQQEDSAVYLCASSLGDSETQYFGPGTRLLVL.

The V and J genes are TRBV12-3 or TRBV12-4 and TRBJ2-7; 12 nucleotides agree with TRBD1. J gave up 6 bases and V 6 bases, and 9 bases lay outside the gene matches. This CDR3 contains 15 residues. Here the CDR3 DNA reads TGTGCCAGCAGCCCCCGGGACAGGGGGCTCTTCGAGCAGTACTTC. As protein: CASSPRDRGLFEQYF.

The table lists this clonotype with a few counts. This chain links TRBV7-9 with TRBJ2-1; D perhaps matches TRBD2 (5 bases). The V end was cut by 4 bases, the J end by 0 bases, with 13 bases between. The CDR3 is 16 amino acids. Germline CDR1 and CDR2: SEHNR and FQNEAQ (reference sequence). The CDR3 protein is CASSSSGLSSYNEQFF. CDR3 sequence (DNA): TGTGCCAGCAGCTCGAGCGGATTGAGCTCCTACAATGAGCAGTTCTTC.

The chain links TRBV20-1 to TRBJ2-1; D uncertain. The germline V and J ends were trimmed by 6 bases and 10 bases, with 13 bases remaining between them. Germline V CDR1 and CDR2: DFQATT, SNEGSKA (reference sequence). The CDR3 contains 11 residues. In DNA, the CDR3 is TGCAGTGCCCCTCTTGGGCGGGAGCAGTTCTTC. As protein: CSAPLGREQFF.

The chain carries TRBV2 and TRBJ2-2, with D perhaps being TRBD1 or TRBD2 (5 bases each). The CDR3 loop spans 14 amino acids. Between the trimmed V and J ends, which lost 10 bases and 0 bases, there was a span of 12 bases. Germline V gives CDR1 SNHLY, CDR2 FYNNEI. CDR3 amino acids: CATSRDANTGELFF. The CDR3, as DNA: TGTGCCACCTCCCGGGACGCGAACACCGGGGAGCTGTTTTTT.

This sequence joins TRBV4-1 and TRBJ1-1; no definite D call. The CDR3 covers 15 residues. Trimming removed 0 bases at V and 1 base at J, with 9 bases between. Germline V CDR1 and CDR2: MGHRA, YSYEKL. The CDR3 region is CASSQDLGRNTEAFF. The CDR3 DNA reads TGCGCCAGCAGCCAAGATCTAGGCAGGAACACTGAAGCTTTCTTT.

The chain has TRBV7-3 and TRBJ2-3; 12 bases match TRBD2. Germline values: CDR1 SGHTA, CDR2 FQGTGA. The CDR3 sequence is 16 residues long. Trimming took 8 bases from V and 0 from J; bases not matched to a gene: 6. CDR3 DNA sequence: TGTGCCAGCGCCCTAGCGGGAGGGGCAAGCACAGATACGCAGTATTTT. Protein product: CASALAGGASTDTQYF.

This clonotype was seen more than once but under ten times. The CDR3, as DNA: TGCAGTGCTTCCAAAGCGGGGGCGGGAGAGACCCAGTACTTC. Translated: CSASKAGAGETQYF. The rearrangement joins TRBV20-1 to TRBJ2-5; TRBD2 agrees at 8 bases. V trimming: 5 bases; J trimming: 4 bases; junction bases outside the gene matches: 9. The CDR3 is made up of 14 amino acids. Germline-derived CDR1 and CDR2 are DFQATT and SNEGSKA (reference sequence).

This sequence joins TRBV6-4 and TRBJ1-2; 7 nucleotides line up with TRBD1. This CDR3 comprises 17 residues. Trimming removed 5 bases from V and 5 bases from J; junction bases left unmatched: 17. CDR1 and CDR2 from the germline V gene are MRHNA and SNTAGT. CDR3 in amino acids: CASSPSTVRGGAYGYTF. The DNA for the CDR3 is TGTGCCAGCAGTCCCTCGACGGTGAGAGGGGGCGCGTATGGCTACACCTTC.

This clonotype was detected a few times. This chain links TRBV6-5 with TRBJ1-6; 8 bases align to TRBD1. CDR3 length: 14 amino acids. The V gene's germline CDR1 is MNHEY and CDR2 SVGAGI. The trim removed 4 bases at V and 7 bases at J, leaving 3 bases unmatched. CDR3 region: CASSWDRINSPLHF. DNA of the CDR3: TGTGCCAGCAGTTGGGACAGGATAAATTCACCCCTCCACTTT.

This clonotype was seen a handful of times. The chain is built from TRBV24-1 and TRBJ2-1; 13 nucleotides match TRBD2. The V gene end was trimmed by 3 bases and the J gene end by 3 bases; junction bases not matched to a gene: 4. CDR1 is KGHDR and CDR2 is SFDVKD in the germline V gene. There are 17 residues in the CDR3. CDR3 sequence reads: CATSDPGTSGIYNEQFF. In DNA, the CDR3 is TGTGCCACCAGTGATCCTGGGACTAGCGGGATCTACAATGAGCAGTTCTTC.

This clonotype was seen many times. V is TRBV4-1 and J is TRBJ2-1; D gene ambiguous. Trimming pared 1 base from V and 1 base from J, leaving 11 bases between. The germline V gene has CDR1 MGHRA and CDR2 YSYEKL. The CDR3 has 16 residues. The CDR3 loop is CASSQVDILSYNEQFF. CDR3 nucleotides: TGCGCCAGCAGCCAAGTGGATATCCTGTCCTACAATGAGCAGTTCTTC.